The TCR beta chain described here comes from a study of cytomegalovirus exposure and HLA in healthy donors (dated 2017 in TCRdb). At the level of the whole study: According to a later analysis, one platform produced both the roughly 130 validation repertoires and the 670 or so repertoires of the first cohort. The study combined high-throughput TCR immunosequencing, statistical association of individual TCRs with disease status, and machine learning to predict cytomegalovirus infection status. The study aimed to test whether cataloging public T cell receptors could reveal signatures of past pathogen exposure. Along with the roughly 670-subject first cohort, a separate validation cohort of around 110 different subjects was used.

Paper-wide results and their limitations: In vitro tests confirmed that a few of the cytomegalovirus-associated TCR beta chains recognize cytomegalovirus antigens. Across donors, most TCR sequences were observed very rarely, whereas some public TCRs were present in many individuals. The authors suggested that the approach could potentially be extended to other disease states and immunological phenotypes. The study listed 150 to 200 TCR beta chains as associated with cytomegalovirus. A later analysis found that TCRs clustered in the first cohort also tended to co-occur in the roughly 120 validation repertoires, with approximately 93% of cluster scores above 0. A later analysis lacked HLA typing for the validation cohort, so it scored co-occurrence in that cohort across all 120 or so repertoires. Cytomegalovirus status was reported to be diagnosed by the classifier with high specificity and sensitivity in both the original and validation cohorts.

The CDR3 goes from the cysteine to the phenylalanine over 19 residues. Only the CDR3 region is kept as DNA, spanning 57 bases read in frame from base 1. Deletion took 3 bases off V and 0 bases off J, with a span of 23 bases between the germline ends. The germline V gene encodes CDR1 MNHEY and CDR2 SMNVEV (reference sequence). Library construction relied on the immunoSEQ multiplex PCR assay. Per the authors' processing: To diagnose cytomegalovirus status from the catalog of TCR beta chain sequences, a statistical classification framework was built. TCRdb took over this immuneACCESS table, retaining in-frame rearrangements with V and J assigned. Such tables are incomplete; in checked studies, under half of the missing clones stem from an unresolved V gene, and the remainder is unexplained. V and J calls and clone size are copied from that table; D and trimming were computed from the DNA. This sample gives about 360,000 clones in total; roughly 90% of them show up just once. About 0.8% of the sample rests with the top ten.

In the case of this clone: Its antigen is not yet known. There are no base qualities to consult, and no much larger clone falls within one base.

Separate from the approximately 730-subject first cohort, the validation cohort of 120 subjects was the group to which the donors belonged. The chain couples TRBV27 to TRBJ1-2; a weak D assignment points to TRBD1 (6 bases agree). Sequenced input: PBMCs. The origin of this receptor is a woman aged 18-35 years in good health and CMV-seronegative. The DNA is as follows: TGTGCCAGCAGTTTCGGTCTACAGGGTTCATCTCGGGCTAACTATGGCTACACCTTC. Translated, it gives CASSFGLQGSSRANYGYTF.